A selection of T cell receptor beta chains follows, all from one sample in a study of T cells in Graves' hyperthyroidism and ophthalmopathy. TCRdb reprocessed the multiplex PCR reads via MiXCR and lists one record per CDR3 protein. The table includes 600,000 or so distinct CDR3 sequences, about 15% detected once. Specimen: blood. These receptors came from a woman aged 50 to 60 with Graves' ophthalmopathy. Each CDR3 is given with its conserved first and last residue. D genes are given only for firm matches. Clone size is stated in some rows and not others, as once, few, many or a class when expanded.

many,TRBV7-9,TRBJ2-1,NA,CASSPHKVAGDEQFF,TGTGCCAGCAGCCCCCACAAGGTAGCTGGGGATGAGCAGTTCTTC
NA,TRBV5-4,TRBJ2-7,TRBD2,CASSQRTSGSREQYF,TGTGCCAGCAGTCAAAGGACTAGCGGGAGCCGCGAGCAGTACTTC
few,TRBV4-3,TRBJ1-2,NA,CASSQDIGAGYGYTF,TGCGCCAGCAGCCAAGACATTGGGGCAGGCTATGGCTACACCTTC
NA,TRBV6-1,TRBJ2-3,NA,CASGDRGTDTQYF,TGTGCTTCCGGGGATCGCGGCACAGATACGCAGTATTTT
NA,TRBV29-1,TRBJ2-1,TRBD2,CSVVTSGRREQFF,TGCAGCGTTGTGACTAGCGGGAGAAGGGAGCAGTTCTTC
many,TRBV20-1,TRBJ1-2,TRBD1,CSASRTGAYGYTF,TGCAGTGCTTCACGGACAGGGGCCTATGGCTACACCTTC
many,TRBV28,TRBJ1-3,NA,CASSFSNGIGNTIYF,TGTGCCAGCAGTTTTAGTAATGGGATTGGAAACACCATATATTTT
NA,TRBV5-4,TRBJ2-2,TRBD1,CASNSIGQGATGELFF,TGTGCCAGCAACTCGATCGGGCAGGGGGCCACCGGGGAGCTGTTTTTT
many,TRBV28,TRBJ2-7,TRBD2,CASSTPASGSYEQYF,TGTGCCAGCAGCACTCCGGCTAGCGGCTCCTACGAGCAGTACTTC
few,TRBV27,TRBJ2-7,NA,CASGNTNSDPSYEQYF,TGTGCCAGCGGAAACACCAATAGCGATCCCTCCTACGAGCAGTACTTC
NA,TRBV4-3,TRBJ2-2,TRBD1,CASSFRTGSAYTGELFF,TGCGCCAGCAGCTTCCGGACAGGGTCAGCGTACACCGGGGAGCTGTTTTTT
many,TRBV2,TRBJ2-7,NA,CASSESWERSYEQYF,TGTGCCAGCAGTGAATCGTGGGAAAGGAGCTACGAGCAGTACTTC
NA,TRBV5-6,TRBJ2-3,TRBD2,CASSSRQGLAGTDTQYF,TGTGCCAGCAGCTCCCGGCAGGGACTAGCGGGCACAGATACGCAGTATTTT
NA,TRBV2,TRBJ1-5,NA,CASSEQAENQPQHF,TGTGCCAGCAGTGAACAGGCGGAGAATCAGCCCCAGCATTTT
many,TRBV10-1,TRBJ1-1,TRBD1,CASSQRTGRIGTEAFF,TGCGCCAGCAGTCAAAGGACAGGGCGGATAGGCACTGAAGCTTTCTTT
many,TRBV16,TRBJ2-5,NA,CASSQPIGIDQETQYF,TGTGCCAGCAGCCAGCCAATCGGTATAGACCAAGAGACCCAGTACTTC
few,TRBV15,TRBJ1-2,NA,CATSRDQMGFYGYTF,TGTGCCACCAGCAGAGACCAGATGGGGTTCTATGGCTACACCTTC
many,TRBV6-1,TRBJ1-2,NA,CASSPLSTGGNLNYGYTF,TGTGCCAGCAGTCCACTTTCGACAGGAGGAAACCTTAACTATGGCTACACCTTC
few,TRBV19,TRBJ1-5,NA,CASSIERGRSNQPQHF,TGTGCCAGTAGTATCGAGAGGGGCCGAAGCAATCAGCCCCAGCATTTT
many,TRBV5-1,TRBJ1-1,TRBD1,CASSLQGRLTNTEAFF,TGCGCCAGCAGCTTACAGGGGAGGTTGACGAACACTGAAGCTTTCTTT
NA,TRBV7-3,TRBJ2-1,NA,CASSPIVGVGNEQFF,TGTGCCAGCAGCCCCATAGTGGGAGTAGGTAATGAGCAGTTCTTC
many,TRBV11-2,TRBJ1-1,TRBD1,CASSLLRTGPTEAFF,TGTGCCAGCAGCTTATTACGGACAGGGCCCACTGAAGCTTTCTTT
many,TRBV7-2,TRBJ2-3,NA,CASNEFRSTDTQYF,TGTGCCAGCAACGAGTTCAGGAGCACAGATACGCAGTATTTT
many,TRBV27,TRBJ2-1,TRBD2,CASSVGLAGTSYNEQFF,TGTGCCAGCAGTGTGGGACTAGCGGGGACCTCCTACAATGAGCAGTTCTTC
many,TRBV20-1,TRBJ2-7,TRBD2,CSASQGLAANSYEQYF,TGCAGTGCTAGCCAAGGACTAGCGGCAAACTCCTACGAGCAGTACTTC
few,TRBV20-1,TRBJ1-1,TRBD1,CSARERTGVSNTEAFF,TGCAGTGCTAGAGAGAGGACAGGGGTTTCGAACACTGAAGCTTTCTTT
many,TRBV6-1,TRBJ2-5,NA,CASRSPPAGQETQYF,TGTGCCAGCAGGAGCCCTCCGGCAGGGCAAGAGACCCAGTACTTC
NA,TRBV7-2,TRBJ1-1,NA,CASSRAHGEQNTEAFF,TGTGCCAGCAGCCGAGCGCACGGGGAGCAGAACACTGAAGCTTTCTTT
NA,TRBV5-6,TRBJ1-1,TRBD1,CASSFSPGQGAWTEAFF,TGTGCCAGCAGCTTTTCCCCCGGACAGGGGGCTTGGACTGAAGCTTTCTTT
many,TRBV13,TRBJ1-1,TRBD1,CASSIQGVTEAFF,TGTGCCAGCAGCATCCAGGGGGTCACTGAAGCTTTCTTT
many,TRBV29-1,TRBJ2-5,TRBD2,CSVEAGGGGQETQYF,TGCAGCGTTGAAGCTGGGGGGGGAGGGCAAGAGACCCAGTACTTC
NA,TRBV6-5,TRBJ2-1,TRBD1,CASSYAPGTGNEQFF,TGTGCCAGCAGTTACGCACCCGGGACAGGCAATGAGCAGTTCTTC
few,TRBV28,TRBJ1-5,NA,CASSSRLSGNSNQPQHF,TGTGCCAGCAGTTCCAGGCTGTCGGGTAATAGCAATCAGCCCCAGCATTTT
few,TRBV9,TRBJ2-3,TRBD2,CASSGLAGGYTDTQYF,TGTGCCAGCAGCGGGTTAGCGGGAGGTTACACAGATACGCAGTATTTT
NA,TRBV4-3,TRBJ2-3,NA,CASSQDRNTDTQYF,TGCGCCAGCAGCCAAGATCGTAACACAGATACGCAGTATTTT
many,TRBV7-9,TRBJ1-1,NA,CASSPYAGPMNTEAFF,TGTGCCAGCAGCCCATACGCAGGTCCGATGAACACTGAAGCTTTCTTT
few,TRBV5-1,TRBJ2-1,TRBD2,CASSVYGLANNEQFF,TGCGCCAGCAGTGTGTATGGACTAGCGAACAATGAGCAGTTCTTC
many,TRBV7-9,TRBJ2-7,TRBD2,CASSLPGLAGYEQYF,TGTGCCAGCAGCTTACCGGGACTAGCTGGCTACGAGCAGTACTTC
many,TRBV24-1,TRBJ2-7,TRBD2,CATQGTSGDYEQYF,TGTGCCACCCAAGGGACTAGCGGGGACTACGAGCAGTACTTC
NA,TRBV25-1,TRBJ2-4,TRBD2,CASSDLLAGAFQYF,TGTGCCAGCAGTGACTTGCTAGCGGGGGCCTTTCAGTACTTC
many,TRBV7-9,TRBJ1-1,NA,CASSKKRGRTLNTEAFF,TGTGCCAGCAGTAAGAAGAGGGGGAGGACCTTGAACACTGAAGCTTTCTTT
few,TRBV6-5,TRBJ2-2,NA,CASSSLTGGNTGELFF,TGTGCCAGCAGTTCCCTGACAGGAGGGAACACCGGGGAGCTGTTTTTT
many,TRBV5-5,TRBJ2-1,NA,CASSFLVRDEQFF,TGTGCCAGCAGCTTTCTGGTACGGGATGAGCAGTTCTTC
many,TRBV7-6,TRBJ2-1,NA,CASSIQAGNEQFF,TGTGCCAGCAGCATCCAAGCGGGCAATGAGCAGTTCTTC
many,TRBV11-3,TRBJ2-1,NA,CASSSGTQPTYNEQFF,TGTGCCAGCAGCTCCGGGACACAACCAACCTACAATGAGCAGTTCTTC
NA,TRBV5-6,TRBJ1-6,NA,CASSLLGDSYYSPLDF,TGTGCCAGCAGCTTGCTGGGAGACAGCTATTATTCACCCCTAGACTTT
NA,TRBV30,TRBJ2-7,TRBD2,CAWSLGGRAHEQYF,TGTGCCTGGAGTCTTGGCGGGAGGGCCCACGAGCAGTACTTC
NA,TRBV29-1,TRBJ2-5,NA,CSVKEETQYF,TGCAGCGTTAAGGAAGAGACCCAGTACTTC
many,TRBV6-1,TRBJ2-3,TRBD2,CASIPTSGSADTQYF,TGTGCCAGCATTCCGACTAGCGGGAGCGCAGATACGCAGTATTTT
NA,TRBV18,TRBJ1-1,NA,CASSRTGFGDTEAFF,TGTGCCAGCTCGCGCACAGGGTTTGGTGACACTGAAGCTTTCTTT
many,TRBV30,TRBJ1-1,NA,CAWSHFPPDIFTAMNTEAFF,TGTGCCTGGAGTCACTTCCCCCCAGACATCTTCACCGCTATGAACACTGAAGCTTTCTTT
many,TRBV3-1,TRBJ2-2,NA,CASSQDSRNTGELFF,TGTGCCAGCAGCCAAGACTCCAGGAACACCGGGGAGCTGTTTTTT
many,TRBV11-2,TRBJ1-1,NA,CASSLAPDTEAFF,TGTGCCAGCAGCTTAGCCCCGGACACTGAAGCTTTCTTT
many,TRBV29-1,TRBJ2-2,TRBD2,CSAGGTSGGTGELFF,TGCAGCGCCGGGGGCACTTCGGGAGGGACCGGGGAGCTGTTTTTT